This T cell receptor (beta chain) was obtained from a study of T cell changes during pregnancy in multiple sclerosis. This CDR3 has 15 residues. J was trimmed by 1 base and V by 5 bases; bases with no gene match: 7. Looked up from germline, CDR1 is PRHDT and CDR2 is FYEKMQ (reference sequence). Assay used: immunoSEQ multiplex PCR; TCRdb lists only in-frame clones, some missing. The sample carries approximately 70,000 clones, about 92% recorded once. The starting material was peripheral blood, obtained in the second trimester of pregnancy. The TCR originated in a female donor in good health, enrolled as a control in a pregnancy study. This chain joins TRBV13 and TRBJ1-1; 7 bases line up with TRBD1. The CDR3 DNA follows: TGTGCCAGCAGCCTGGCCGGGACAGCGAACACTGAAGCTTTCTTT. It codes for CASSLAGTANTEAFF.